Sequencing of this T cell receptor (beta chain) was carried out in a study of blood T cell repertoires in COVID-19. This CDR3 is 12 amino acids long. V was trimmed by 2 bases and J by 7 bases, leaving 9 bases between them. From germline, CDR1 is SGHRS and CDR2 YFSETQ. Those who participated ranged in age from roughly 18 to 95 years and resided in some 24 US areas. Using immunoSEQ multiplex PCR, the repertoire was profiled, and TCRdb retains in-frame clones only, with some absent. The sample holds about 360,000 clones; 80% to 90% are singletons and the top ten take about 1.9%. V gene TRBV5-1 combines with J gene TRBJ1-2; no clear D. The sequence came from a man aged 40-55 years in a cohort exposed to, infected with or recovered from COVID-19 (not recorded which). The sample comprised PBMCs or T cells enriched from blood (not recorded which). For the CDR3, the DNA is TGCGCCAGCAGCTTTGGGAGGACTGGCTACACCTTC. Protein sequence: CASSFGRTGYTF.